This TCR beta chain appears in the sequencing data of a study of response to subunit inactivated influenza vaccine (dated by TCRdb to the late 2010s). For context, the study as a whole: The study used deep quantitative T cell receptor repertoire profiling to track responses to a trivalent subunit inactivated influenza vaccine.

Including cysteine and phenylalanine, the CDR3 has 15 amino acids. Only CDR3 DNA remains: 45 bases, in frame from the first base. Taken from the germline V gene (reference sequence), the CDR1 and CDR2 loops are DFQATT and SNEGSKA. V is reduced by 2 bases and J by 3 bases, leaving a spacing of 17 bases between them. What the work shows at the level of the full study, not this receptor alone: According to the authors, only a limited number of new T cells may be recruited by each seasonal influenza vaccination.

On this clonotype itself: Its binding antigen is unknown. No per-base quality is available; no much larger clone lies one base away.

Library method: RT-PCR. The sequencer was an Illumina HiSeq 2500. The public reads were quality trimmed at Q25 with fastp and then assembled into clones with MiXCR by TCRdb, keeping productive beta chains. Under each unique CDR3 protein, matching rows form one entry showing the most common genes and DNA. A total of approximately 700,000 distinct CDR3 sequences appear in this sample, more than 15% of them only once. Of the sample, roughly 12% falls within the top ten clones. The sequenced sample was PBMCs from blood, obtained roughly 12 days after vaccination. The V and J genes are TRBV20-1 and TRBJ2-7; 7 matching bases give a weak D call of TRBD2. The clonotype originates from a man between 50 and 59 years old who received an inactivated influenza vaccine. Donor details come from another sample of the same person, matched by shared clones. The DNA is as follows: TGCAGTGCTAGATTGGGGGCGGGGGCAAACTACGAGCAGTACTTC. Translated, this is CSARLGAGANYEQYF.